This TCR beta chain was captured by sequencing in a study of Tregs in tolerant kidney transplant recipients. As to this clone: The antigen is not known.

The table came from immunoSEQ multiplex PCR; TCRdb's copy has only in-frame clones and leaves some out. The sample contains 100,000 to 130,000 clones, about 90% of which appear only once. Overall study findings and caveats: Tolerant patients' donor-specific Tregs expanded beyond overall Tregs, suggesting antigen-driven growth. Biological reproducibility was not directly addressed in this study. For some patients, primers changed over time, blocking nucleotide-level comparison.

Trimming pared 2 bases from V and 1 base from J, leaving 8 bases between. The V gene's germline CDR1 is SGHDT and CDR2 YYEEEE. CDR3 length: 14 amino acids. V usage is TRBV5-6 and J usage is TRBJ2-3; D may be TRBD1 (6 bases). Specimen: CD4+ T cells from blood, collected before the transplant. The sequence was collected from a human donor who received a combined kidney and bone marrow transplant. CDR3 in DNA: TGTGCCAGCAGCTTACAGGGCGGCACAGATACGCAGTATTTT. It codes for CASSLQGGTDTQYF.